Shown below are 14 T cell receptor beta chains from a single sample sequenced in a study of T cells in localized non-small cell lung cancer. TCRdb's table, derived via immunoSEQ multiplex PCR, lists solely in-frame clones and lacks some. The data contain some 80,000 clones, around four fifths of them singletons. The sample in question was peripheral blood, obtained before any cancer treatment. The receptor set was obtained from a man aged 35 to 70 with stage I lung adenocarcinoma.

This chain uses TRBV6-6 with TRBJ2-3; 7 bases map to TRBD2. Germline V gives CDR1 MNHNY, CDR2 SVGAGI (reference sequence). This CDR3 has 15 amino acids. After removal of 6 bases from V and 1 base from J, the junction contained 7 bases not matched to a gene. The CDR3 loop is CASSPLARRTDTQYF. CDR3 coding DNA: TGTGCCAGCAGCCCACTAGCGCGGCGCACAGATACGCAGTATTTT.

V gene TRBV12-5 combines with J gene TRBJ1-1; D unclear. V was trimmed by 6 bases and J by 1 base, leaving 6 bases between them. This CDR3 has 12 amino acids. Germline CDR1 is LGHNT and CDR2 is FRNRAP. The CDR3 DNA sequence: TGTGCTAGTGGCTGGGAGAACACTGAAGCTTTCTTT. This translates into CASGWENTEAFF.

The chain links TRBV14 to TRBJ2-7, with 9 positions matching TRBD1. Germline V gene sequence: CDR1 SGHDN, CDR2 FVKESK. V was clipped by 4 bases and J by 2 bases; unmatched bases: 6. CDR3 length equals 15 residues. The CDR3: CASSRGQGPAYEQYF. In DNA, the CDR3 is TGTGCCAGCAGCCGTGGACAGGGGCCGGCCTACGAGCAGTACTTC.

The V gene is TRBV5-6, the J gene TRBJ2-7; 7 bases are shared with TRBD1. CDR1 is SGHDT and CDR2 is YYEEEE in the germline V gene. This CDR3 comprises 14 residues. V dropped 0 bases and J dropped 3; count of bases not matched to a gene: 3. The CDR3 sequence is CASSLGDRDYEQYF. CDR3 DNA sequence: TGTGCCAGCAGCTTGGGAGACAGGGACTACGAGCAGTACTTC.

This clone was observed a few times. The genes are TRBV30 and TRBJ1-2, with D unclear. V was shortened by 2 bases and J by 2 bases, with 15 bases between the two germline ends. Germline V gene lookup returns CDR1 GTSNPN and CDR2 SVGIG (reference sequence). The CDR3 consists of 15 residues. The DNA for the CDR3 is TGTGCCTGGAGTCGCCGCGCCACCGTGAACTATGGCTACACCTTC. Its translation: CAWSRRATVNYGYTF.

The chain combines TRBV30 with TRBJ1-2; TRBD1 is a possible D gene (5 bases). The CDR3 is made up of 14 amino acids. Germline V gives CDR1 GTSNPN, CDR2 SVGIG (reference sequence). V lost 2 bases and J lost 5, with 15 bases in between. DNA of the CDR3: TGTGCCTGGAGTATTGATGGGACGCGGTATGGCTACACCTTC. This encodes CAWSIDGTRYGYTF.

The chain employs TRBV7-9 and TRBJ2-3; D unresolved. Germline-derived CDR1 and CDR2 are SEHNR and FQNEAQ (reference sequence). The V end lost 8 bases, the J end lost 6 bases, and 9 bases lay between the germline ends. The CDR3 is 11 residues long. Here the CDR3 reads CASFHVDTQYF. The CDR3 coding sequence is TGTGCCAGCTTCCACGTCGATACGCAGTATTTT.

The V gene is TRBV19, the J gene TRBJ2-3; TRBD1 is a possible D gene (7 bases). The germline V gene encodes CDR1 LNHDA and CDR2 SQIVND (reference sequence). Trimming shortened V by 6 bases and J by 1 base, and 14 bases separated the two germline ends. The CDR3 is made up of 15 amino acids. The CDR3 region has the DNA TGTGCCAGTAGGCAAGGGGGGACAGGCACAGATACGCAGTATTTT. Translation: CASRQGGTGTDTQYF. Using reference TRBV19 and TRBJ2-3 for the parts outside the CDR3, the full variable domain is DGGITQSPKYLFRKEGQNVTLSCEQNLNHDAMYWYRQDPGQGLRLIYYSQIVNDFQKGDIAEGYSVSREKKESFPLTVTSAQKNPTAFYLCASRQGGTGTDTQYFGPGTRLTVL.

This clone came up once. The chain couples TRBV18 to TRBJ1-2; D is ambiguous. This CDR3 has 12 residues. Germline V gene lookup returns CDR1 KGHSH and CDR2 LQKENI. V gave up 5 bases and J gave up 6 bases, with 10 bases separating them. CDR3: CASSLQRDGYTF. Here the CDR3 DNA reads TGTGCCAGCTCATTGCAACGGGATGGCTACACCTTC. The variable domain in full, with the rest retrieved from reference TRBV18 and TRBJ1-2, is NAGVMQNPRHLVRRRGQEARLRCSPMKGHSHVYWYRQLPEEGLKFMVYLQKENIIDESGMPKERFSAEFPKEGPSILRIQQVVRGDSAAYFCASSLQRDGYTFGSGTRLTVV.

The CDR3 bases are TGTGCCAGCTCATCCCGACTAGACGACGAGCAGTACTTC. Translated: CASSSRLDDEQYF. V gene TRBV18 combines with J gene TRBJ2-7, with D perhaps matching TRBD2 (6 bases). The CDR3 is 13 amino acids. The V gene's germline CDR1 is KGHSH and CDR2 LQKENI. Trimming pared 5 bases from V and 5 bases from J, leaving 13 bases between.

The chain couples TRBV12-5 to TRBJ1-5; D not certain. V shed 1 base and J shed 9 bases, with 10 bases lying between them. The CDR3 totals 13 residues. Germline CDR1 and CDR2: LGHNT and FRNRAP. The CDR3 DNA is TGTGCTAGTGGTTTGGGTTTGGGGAGGCCCCAGCATTTT. This encodes CASGLGLGRPQHF. Together with reference TRBV12-5 and TRBJ1-5, the CDR3 gives the full variable domain: DARVTQTPRHKVTEMGQEVTMRCQPILGHNTVFWYRQTMMQGLELLAYFRNRAPLDDSGMPKDRFSAEMPDATLATLKIQPSEPRDSAVYFCASGLGLGRPQHFGDGTRLSIL.

DNA of the CDR3: TGTGCCAGCAGCTTGGGGGGCGGGAGTGGGACCTACAATGAGCAGTTCTTC. This encodes CASSLGGGSGTYNEQFF. The rearrangement uses TRBV5-4 and TRBJ2-1; TRBD2 matches at 7 bases. Germline V gives CDR1 SGHNT, CDR2 YYREEE (reference sequence). The CDR3 runs 17 residues. Germline trimming cut 0 bases from V and 2 bases from J; bases unmatched to any gene: 8.

The gene calls are TRBV7-2 and TRBJ1-6; a possible D gene is TRBD1 (6 bases). The CDR3 sequence is 19 residues long. V gave up 6 bases and J gave up 0 bases, with 21 bases separating them. Germline V CDR1 and CDR2: SGHTA, FQGNSA. The CDR3: CASSPTGRGISSYNSPLHF. The DNA for the CDR3 is TGTGCCAGCAGTCCGACGGGCAGGGGAATAAGCTCCTATAATTCACCCCTCCACTTT.

The chain recombines TRBV10-3 with TRBJ1-2, with D unresolved. CDR3 length: 12 residues. The V gene lost 0 bases and the J gene lost 10 bases, with 9 bases spanning the gap. CDR1 ENHRY and CDR2 SYGVKD come from the germline V gene. The CDR3 DNA is TGTGCCATCAGTGAGTCCGGGTTTGCCTACACCTTC. Translated: CAISESGFAYTF.